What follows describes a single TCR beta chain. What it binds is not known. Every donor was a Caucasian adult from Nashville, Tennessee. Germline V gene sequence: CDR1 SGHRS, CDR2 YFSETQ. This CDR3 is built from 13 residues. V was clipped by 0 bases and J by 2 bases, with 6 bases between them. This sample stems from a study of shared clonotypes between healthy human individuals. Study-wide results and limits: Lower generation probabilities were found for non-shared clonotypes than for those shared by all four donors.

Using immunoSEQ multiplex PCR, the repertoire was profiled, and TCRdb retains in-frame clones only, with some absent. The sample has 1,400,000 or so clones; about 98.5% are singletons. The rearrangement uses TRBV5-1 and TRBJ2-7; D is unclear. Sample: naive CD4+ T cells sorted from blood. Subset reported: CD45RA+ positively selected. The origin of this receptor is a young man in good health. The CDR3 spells CASSLDKPYEQYF. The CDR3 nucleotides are TGCGCCAGCAGCTTGGACAAACCCTACGAGCAGTACTTC.